Described below is a single TCR beta chain sequence and its context. Its antigen is unidentified. The data derive from a study of T-cell reconstitution after alpha-beta-depleted transplantation in children. Broader study findings: Surviving recipient T cells and thymic progenitors accounted for the high day-60 TCRbeta diversity observed in some patients. After one year, T-cell counts and TCRbeta diversity mostly came from new T cells. Several hundred expanded graft clones reportedly were the source of alpha-beta T cells about two months after transplant.

Preparation of the TCRbeta library involved a method that used unique molecular identifiers. MiXCR, applied by TCRdb to the PCR reads, yields one record per CDR3 protein. Here the sample spans about 460,000 distinct CDR3 sequences, roughly 10% being singletons. Trimming took off 3 bases at V and 3 bases at J, with 11 bases between the two ends. Per germline, CDR1 LNHNV and CDR2 YYDKDF (reference sequence). The CDR3 is made up of 15 amino acids. The rearrangement joins TRBV15 to TRBJ2-2; D is possibly TRBD1 or TRBD2 (6 bases each). The material was PBMCs, mostly from graft donor cells, obtained 180 days after TCRalphabeta/CD19-depleted stem cell transplant. This receptor was obtained from a female patient aged 2-15 years who had a stem cell transplant for aplastic anemia, so the T cells may come from the graft donor. Written as DNA, the CDR3 is TGTGCCACCAGCAGGGAAGGGGGGCACACCGGGGAGCTGTTTTTT. It encodes CATSREGGHTGELFF.